This is a list of T cell receptor beta chains from one sample in a study of vaccination effects on CD4 cells after COVID-19. Libraries were prepared by immunoSEQ multiplex PCR; TCRdb keeps only in-frame clonotypes and omits some of them. This table has approximately 22,000 clones, roughly four fifths appearing once. For these receptors, no antigen is known. Sequencing was performed on CD4+ T cells from PBMCs cultured with HCoV-NL63 spike peptides, taken before COVID-19 vaccination. These receptors came from a human donor who received a COVID-19 vaccine. The CDR3 runs from the conserved cysteine through the conserved F or W. D genes are given only for firm matches. For some rows the clone size is stated as once, few or many, or as a class when expanded; others skip it.

len	d_gene	abundance	v_gene	j_gene	CDR3nt	CDR3aa
16	NA	few	TRBV4-1	TRBJ2-1	TGCGCCAGCAGCCACGCCGGGCCGTACTCCTACAATGAGCAGTTCTTC	CASSHAGPYSYNEQFF
19	NA	NA	TRBV2	TRBJ1-5	TGTGCCAGCTCTGAGGGGGGTGGGTTTTTTGGTCGGAGCAATCAGCCCCAGCATTTT	CASSEGGGFFGRSNQPQHF
18	TRBD1	NA	TRBV14	TRBJ1-1	TGTGCCAGCAGCAAAGGAGGCGCGCGGGGACAGGGGAACACTGAAGCTTTCTTT	CASSKGGARGQGNTEAFF
13	NA	many	TRBV20-1	TRBJ1-5	TGCAGTGCTAGTAAAGGCAACACGGGGCCCCAGCATTTT	CSASKGNTGPQHF
14	TRBD1	NA	TRBV6-5	TRBJ1-4	TGTGCCAGCAGTCGACAGGGCCCCGATGAAAAACTGTTTTTT	CASSRQGPDEKLFF
10	NA	NA	TRBV29-1	TRBJ1-4	NA	CSVGEGSMFF
19	TRBD2	NA	TRBV3-1/TRBV3-2	TRBJ2-1	TGTGCCAGCAGCCCGCCGGGACTAGCGGGGGGGAGCTCCTACAATGAGCAGTTCTTC	CASSPPGLAGGSSYNEQFF
17	NA	once	TRBV7-8	TRBJ2-3	TGTGCCAGCAGCCTGCGACGGTTTTGGGGGAGCACAGATACGCAGTATTTT	CASSLRRFWGSTDTQYF
15	TRBD2	NA	TRBV9	TRBJ2-1	TGTGCCAGCAGCGTAAGCAGCGGGAGGCACAATGAGCAGTTCTTC	CASSVSSGRHNEQFF
14	TRBD1	NA	TRBV7-2	TRBJ2-7	TGTGCCAGCAGCCTTGACAGGGGATTTTACGAGCAGTACTTC	CASSLDRGFYEQYF
11	NA	NA	TRBV9	TRBJ2-5	TGTGCCAGCAGCCGGGGGGAGACCCAGTACTTC	CASSRGETQYF
15	NA	NA	TRBV27	TRBJ2-2	TGTGCCAGCAGTTTATTAGGGGGGAACACCGGGGAGCTGTTTTTT	CASSLLGGNTGELFF
15	NA	NA	TRBV6-5	TRBJ2-1	TGTGCCAGCAGTCCCGGGACATCGCACTTCGATGAGCAGTTCTTC	CASSPGTSHFDEQFF
13	NA	NA	TRBV18	TRBJ1-5	TGTGCCAGCTCACTAGAGGAAGGTCAGCCCCAGCATTTT	CASSLEEGQPQHF
15	TRBD2	NA	TRBV5-1	TRBJ2-7	TGCGCCAGCAGCTTGGAGCCTAGCGGGGTCTACGAGCAGTACTTC	CASSLEPSGVYEQYF
12	TRBD1	NA	TRBV12-5	TRBJ1-1	TGTGCTAGTGGTCCGCCGGGACAGGGGTCATTCTTT	CASGPPGQGSFF
17	TRBD1	few	TRBV7-9	TRBJ1-6	TGTGCCAGCAGCGCGGGACAGGGAGGACATATGAGTTCACCCCTCCACTTT	CASSAGQGGHMSSPLHF
16	NA	NA	TRBV7-7	TRBJ2-5	TGTGCTAGCAGCCCCCGACGGCAGGGGAAGGCAGAGACCCAGTACTTC	CASSPRRQGKAETQYF
16	TRBD2	NA	TRBV5-5	TRBJ2-1	TGTGCCAGCAGCCCCCCGAGGGTAGCGGGGGACAATGAGCAGTTCTTC	CASSPPRVAGDNEQFF
14	NA	NA	TRBV7-2	TRBJ2-7	TGTGCCAGCAGCTTAGGAGGGACACGACGCGAGCAGTACTTC	CASSLGGTRREQYF
15	NA	once	TRBV11-1	TRBJ2-2	TGTGCCAGCAAAGGGGGGGGCTCGAACACCGGGGAGCTGTTTTTT	CASKGGGSNTGELFF
15	TRBD2	NA	TRBV7-2	TRBJ2-3	TGTGCCAGCAGCGGGAGACTAGCGGGAGAGGATACGCAGTATTTT	CASSGRLAGEDTQYF
16	NA	NA	TRBV19	TRBJ1-4	TGTGCCAGTAGTGGAAAGGTAGTTGCAACTAATGAAAAACTGTTTTTT	CASSGKVVATNEKLFF
15	NA	NA	TRBV4-1	TRBJ1-4	TGCGCCAGCAGCCAAGTCTTGGGGGTTCGAGAAAAACTGTTTTTT	CASSQVLGVREKLFF
16	NA	NA	TRBV10-3	TRBJ1-1	TGTGCCATCAGTGAGGGGGTGATGGGGGAGGACACTGAAGCTTTCTTT	CAISEGVMGEDTEAFF
15	NA	once	TRBV7-2	TRBJ2-2	TGTGCCAGCAGCTTAGGATCAGGGTCCACCGGGGAGCTGTTTTTT	CASSLGSGSTGELFF
11	NA	NA	TRBV5-4	TRBJ1-2	TGTGCCAGCAGCTTGGGGGAGAGCTACACCTTC	CASSLGESYTF
17	NA	NA	TRBV14	TRBJ1-1	TGTGCCAGCAGCCGCGGGTCCGGGACAATTGTGAACACTGAAGCTTTCTTT	CASSRGSGTIVNTEAFF
16	NA	NA	TRBV6-1	TRBJ1-2	TGTGCCAGCAGTGGCGCACCAGGGGATCTGTTCTATGGCTACACCTTC	CASSGAPGDLFYGYTF
13	NA	NA	TRBV4-3	TRBJ2-5	TGCGCCAGCAGCCCCTCACTGGAGGAGACCCAGTACTTC	CASSPSLEETQYF
15	NA	NA	TRBV4-1	TRBJ2-6	TGCGCCAGCAGCCAAGAGAGCTCTGGGGCCAACGTCCTGACTTTC	CASSQESSGANVLTF
16	NA	NA	TRBV9	TRBJ2-6	TGTGCCAGCAGCGACCCGAGGGGCGCCGGGGCCAACGTCCTGACTTTC	CASSDPRGAGANVLTF
16	TRBD2	NA	TRBV3-1/TRBV3-2	TRBJ2-5	TGTGCCAGCAGACCGACTAGCGGGAGTCTTAAGGAGACCCAGTACTTC	CASRPTSGSLKETQYF
14	NA	NA	TRBV18	TRBJ1-5	TGTGCCAGCTCACCGGAAGGGGTTGTTCAGCCCCAGCATTTT	CASSPEGVVQPQHF
13	TRBD1	medium-sized	TRBV6-5	TRBJ1-2	TGTGCCAGCTTTTGGGACAGGGGCTATGGCTACACCTTC	CASFWDRGYGYTF
12	NA	NA	TRBV5-4	TRBJ1-2	TGTGCCAGCAGCGCACAGGGTTATGGCTACACCTTC	CASSAQGYGYTF
12	TRBD1	NA	TRBV6-2/TRBV6-3	TRBJ1-2	TGTGCCAGCAGTAACGACAGGGGCGGCTACACCTTC	CASSNDRGGYTF
16	TRBD2	few	TRBV10-3	TRBJ2-7	TGTGCCATCAGCCTCCGGGTAGCGGGGGATTCCTACGAGCAGTACTTC	CAISLRVAGDSYEQYF
19	TRBD2	NA	TRBV19	TRBJ2-1	TGTGCCAGTGGACGACGGACTAGCGCGCTGGTAAGCAGTTTTAATGAGCAGTTCTTC	CASGRRTSALVSSFNEQFF
16	NA	NA	TRBV11-3	TRBJ2-7	TGTGCCAGCAGCTTAGAGCGGGGTGGGGGCTCCTACGAGCAGTACTTC	CASSLERGGGSYEQYF
14	NA	NA	TRBV6-5	TRBJ1-1	TGTGCCAGCAGTTACAGGACATTGAACACTGAAGCTTTCTTT	CASSYRTLNTEAFF
17	TRBD1	NA	TRBV23-1	TRBJ1-2	TGCGCCAGCAGTCAATTTCCCCAGGACAGGGGGCTTGGTGGCTACACCTTC	CASSQFPQDRGLGGYTF
14	TRBD1	NA	TRBV10-3	TRBJ2-7	TGTGCCATCAGTGGACAGGGGGAAAGGAACGAGCAGTACTTC	CAISGQGERNEQYF